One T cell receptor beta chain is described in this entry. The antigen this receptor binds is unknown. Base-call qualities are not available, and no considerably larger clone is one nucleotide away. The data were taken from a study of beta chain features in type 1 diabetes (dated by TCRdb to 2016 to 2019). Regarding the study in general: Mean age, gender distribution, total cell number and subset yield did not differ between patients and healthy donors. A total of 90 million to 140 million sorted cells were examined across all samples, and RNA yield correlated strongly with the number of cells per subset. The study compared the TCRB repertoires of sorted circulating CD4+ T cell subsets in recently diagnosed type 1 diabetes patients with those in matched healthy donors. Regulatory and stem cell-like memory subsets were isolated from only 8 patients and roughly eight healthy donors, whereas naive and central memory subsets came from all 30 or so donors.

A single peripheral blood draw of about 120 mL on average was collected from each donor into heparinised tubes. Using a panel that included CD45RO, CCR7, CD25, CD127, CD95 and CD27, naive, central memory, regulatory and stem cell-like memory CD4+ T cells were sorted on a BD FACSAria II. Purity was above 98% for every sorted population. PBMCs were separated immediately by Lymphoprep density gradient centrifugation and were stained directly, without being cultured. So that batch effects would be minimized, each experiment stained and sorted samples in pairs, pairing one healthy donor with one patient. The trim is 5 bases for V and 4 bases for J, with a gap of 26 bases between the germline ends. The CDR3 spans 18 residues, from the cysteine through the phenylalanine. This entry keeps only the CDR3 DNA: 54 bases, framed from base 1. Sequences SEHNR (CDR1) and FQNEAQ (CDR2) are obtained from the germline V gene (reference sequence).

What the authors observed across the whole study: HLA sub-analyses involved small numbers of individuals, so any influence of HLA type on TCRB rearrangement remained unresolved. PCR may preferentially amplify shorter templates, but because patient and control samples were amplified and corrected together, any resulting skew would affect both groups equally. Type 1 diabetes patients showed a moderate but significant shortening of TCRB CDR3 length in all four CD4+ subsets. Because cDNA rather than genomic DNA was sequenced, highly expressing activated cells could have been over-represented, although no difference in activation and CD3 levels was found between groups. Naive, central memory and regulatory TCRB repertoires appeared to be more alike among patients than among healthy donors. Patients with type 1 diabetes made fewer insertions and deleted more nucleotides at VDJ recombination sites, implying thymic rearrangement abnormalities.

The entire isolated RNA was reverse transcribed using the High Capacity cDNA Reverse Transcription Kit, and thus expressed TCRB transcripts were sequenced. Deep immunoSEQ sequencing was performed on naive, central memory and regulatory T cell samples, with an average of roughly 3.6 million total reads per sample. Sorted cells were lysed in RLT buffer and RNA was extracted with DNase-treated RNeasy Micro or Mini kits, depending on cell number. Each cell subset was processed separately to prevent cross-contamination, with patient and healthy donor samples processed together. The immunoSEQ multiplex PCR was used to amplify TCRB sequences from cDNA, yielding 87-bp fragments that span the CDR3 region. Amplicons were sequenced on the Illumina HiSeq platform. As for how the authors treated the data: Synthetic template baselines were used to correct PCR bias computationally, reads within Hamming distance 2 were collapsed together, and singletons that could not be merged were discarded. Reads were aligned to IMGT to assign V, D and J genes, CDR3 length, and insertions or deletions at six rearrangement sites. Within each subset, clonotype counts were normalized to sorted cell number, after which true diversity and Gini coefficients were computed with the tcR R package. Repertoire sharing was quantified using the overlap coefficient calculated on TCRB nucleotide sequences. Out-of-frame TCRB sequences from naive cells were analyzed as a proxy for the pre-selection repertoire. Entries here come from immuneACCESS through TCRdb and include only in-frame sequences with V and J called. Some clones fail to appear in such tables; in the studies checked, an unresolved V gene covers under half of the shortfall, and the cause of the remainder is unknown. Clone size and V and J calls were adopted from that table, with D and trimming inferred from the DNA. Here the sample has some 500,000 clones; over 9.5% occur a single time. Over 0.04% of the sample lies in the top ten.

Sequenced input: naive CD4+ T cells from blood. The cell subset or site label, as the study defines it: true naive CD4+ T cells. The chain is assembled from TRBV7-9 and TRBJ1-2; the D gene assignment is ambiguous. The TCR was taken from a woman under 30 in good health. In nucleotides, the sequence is TGTGCCAGCAGCGAAACGGGATGGAATGCGATGGAGGTCTATGGCTACACCTTC. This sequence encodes CASSETGWNAMEVYGYTF.